These 31 T cell receptor beta chains came from one sample sequenced in a study of CD8+ T cells in alopecia areata. Specified treatment: oral pan-JAK inhibitor, 5-10 mg twice daily. Extracted RNA was reverse transcribed into cDNA, the sequencing template. TCRdb's table, derived via immunoSEQ multiplex PCR, lists solely in-frame clones and lacks some. The sample records approximately 220,000 clones, 35% to 45% being singletons. This specimen was CD4+ T cells sorted from blood, taken at roughly week 30, from a patient treated with tofacitinib. All receptors derive from a human donor with alopecia areata.

The chain is built from TRBV5-6 and TRBJ2-4, with 8 bases that match TRBD2. J was trimmed by 3 bases and V by 4 bases; bases with no gene match: 6. This CDR3 spans 15 amino acids. In germline, CDR1 is SGHDT, CDR2 YYEEEE. CDR3 loop: CASSTAGGGKNIQYF. DNA for the CDR3: TGTGCCAGCAGCACTGCGGGAGGAGGCAAAAACATTCAGTACTTC.

This clone was detected many times. J is TRBJ1-1 and V is TRBV14; a weak D match, TRBD1 (5 bases). Between the trimmed V and J ends, which lost 4 bases and 1 base, there was a span of 10 bases. The CDR3 runs 14 residues. Looked up from germline, CDR1 is SGHDN and CDR2 is FVKESK. This chain's CDR3 is CASSLLGQNTEAFF. As DNA, the CDR3 is TGTGCCAGCAGCCTTCTAGGACAGAACACTGAAGCTTTCTTT.

This clone was seen only a few times. CDR3 DNA sequence: TGTGCCAGCAGCACCTCCGGGACCATAGGCTCACCCCTCCACTTT. Amino acid sequence: CASSTSGTIGSPLHF. V usage is TRBV9 and J usage is TRBJ1-6; tentative D call: TRBD1 (5 bases). Germline V CDR1 and CDR2: SGDLS, YYNGEE. V was clipped by 4 bases and J by 10 bases, with 18 bases between them. The CDR3 contains 15 residues.

This clone has more than one count but fewer than ten. The rearrangement uses TRBV11-2 and TRBJ2-1, with D hard to call. Germline CDR1 reads SGHAT; CDR2 reads FQNNGV. The ends were cut back, 0 bases at V and 4 bases at J, with 10 bases in the middle. This CDR3 comprises 15 residues. The CDR3 sequence: CASSLEYGRYNEQFF. As DNA, the CDR3 is TGTGCCAGCAGCTTAGAATACGGGCGGTACAATGAGCAGTTCTTC.

This chain's CDR3 is CSVRRGSDQPQHF. The DNA of the CDR3 is TGCAGCGTGCGCAGGGGATCCGATCAGCCCCAGCATTTT. The V gene is TRBV29-1, the J gene TRBJ1-5; maybe TRBD1 (6 bases). Per the germline V gene, CDR1 is SQVTM and CDR2 is ANQGSEA. V lost 6 bases, J lost 5 bases, and 14 bases lay in between. The length of the CDR3 is 13 residues. The entire variable domain, with the rest obtained from reference TRBV29-1 and TRBJ1-5, is as follows: SAVISQKPSRDICQRGTSLTIQCQVDSQVTMMFWYRQQPGQSLTLIATANQGSEATYESGFVIDKFPISRPNLTFSTLTVSNMSPEDSSIYLCSVRRGSDQPQHFGDGTRLSIL.

The rearrangement links TRBV5-1 to TRBJ2-4, with D unclear. The length of the CDR3 is 14 residues. Deletions cut 0 bases from V and 8 bases from J, with 12 bases between. Germline CDR1 is SGHRS and CDR2 is YFSETQ. CDR3 DNA: TGCGCCAGCAGCTTGGCTATGGCGGTGGACATTCAGTACTTC. This codes for CASSLAMAVDIQYF.

This clone was detected a few times. The V call is TRBV6-6, the J call TRBJ2-7; 10 bases match TRBD2. The CDR3 loop spans 15 amino acids. V lost 6 bases, J lost 0 bases, and 5 bases stayed unmatched. Germline loops: CDR1 MNHNY, CDR2 SVGAGI (reference sequence). The CDR3 nucleotides are TGTGCCAGCAGCTCGACTAGCGGGTTCTCCTACGAGCAGTACTTC. Translated: CASSSTSGFSYEQYF.

This clone was detected a few times. This chain uses TRBV29-1 with TRBJ2-7; 10 positions agree with TRBD1. Per the germline V gene, CDR1 is SQVTM and CDR2 is ANQGSEA. J lost 3 bases, V lost 2 bases, and 7 bases had no gene match. This CDR3 comprises 15 residues. The CDR3 loop is CSVEFTRTGGYEQYF. The CDR3 DNA is TGCAGCGTTGAATTCACTCGGACAGGGGGCTACGAGCAGTACTTC.

The genes are TRBV18 and TRBJ2-5; D gene uncertain. Trimming shortened V by 0 bases and J by 4 bases, and 6 bases separated the two germline ends. The CDR3 is 13 residues long. Germline CDR1 and CDR2: KGHSH and LQKENI. CDR3 DNA: TGTGCCAGCTCACCACCCAATGGAGAGACCCAGTACTTC. The encoded protein is CASSPPNGETQYF.

The sample holds a few counts of this clone. The CDR3 bases are TGTGCCACCAGACAGGGGGCGACTAATGAAAAACTGTTTTTT. Translation gives CATRQGATNEKLFF. The V and J genes are TRBV19 and TRBJ1-4; TRBD1 matches 10 bases. The CDR3 has 14 residues. With V trimmed by 10 bases and J by 2 bases, 4 bases remained unmatched. CDR1 and CDR2 (germline): LNHDA, SQIVND (reference sequence).

This clone has only a few counts. The V call is TRBV19, the J call TRBJ1-2; a weak D match, TRBD1 (6 bases). Trimming stripped 9 bases from V and 4 bases from J, with 15 bases between. The CDR3 totals 13 residues. Germline loops: CDR1 LNHDA, CDR2 SQIVND (reference sequence). The CDR3 nucleotides are TGTGCCAGCTCCAGGGGATTGTCCTATGGCTACACCTTC. It translates to CASSRGLSYGYTF.

Here the CDR3 reads CASSPAAVTYNEQFF. For the CDR3, the DNA is TGTGCCAGCAGCCCGGCGGCGGTAACCTACAATGAGCAGTTCTTC. This chain connects TRBV5-4 to TRBJ2-1; D not resolved. The V and J ends lost 4 bases and 2 bases respectively, with 13 bases between them. CDR1 SGHNT and CDR2 YYREEE come from the germline V gene (reference sequence). This CDR3 has 15 amino acids.

This sequence joins TRBV6-5 and TRBJ2-1, with D tentatively TRBD1 (5 bases). The germline V gene has CDR1 MNHEY and CDR2 SVGAGI. This CDR3 is built from 16 residues. Trimming shortened V by 2 bases and J by 3 bases, and 14 bases separated the two germline ends. CDR3: CASSYRPEQGYNEQFF. In DNA form, the CDR3 reads TGTGCCAGCAGTTACCGCCCCGAGCAGGGCTACAATGAGCAGTTCTTC.

J is TRBJ2-1 and V is TRBV25-1; possible D gene TRBD2, 6 bases. This CDR3 has 13 amino acids. CDR1 and CDR2 (germline): MGHDK, SYGVNS. V lost 8 bases and J lost 7, with 15 bases in between. CDR3: CASESTRRNEQFF. The CDR3 DNA is TGTGCCAGCGAATCGACTAGACGGAATGAGCAGTTCTTC.

This chain joins TRBV4-1 and TRBJ1-5, with D tentatively TRBD1 (6 bases). Germline values: CDR1 MGHRA, CDR2 YSYEKL. The CDR3 contains 16 residues. V was pared by 5 bases and J by 4 bases, with 18 bases between. The chain's CDR3 is CASSVQTQGLNQPQHF. CDR3 nucleotides: TGCGCCAGCAGCGTACAAACACAGGGCCTTAATCAGCCCCAGCATTTT.

DNA of the CDR3: TGTGCCAGCAGCTCAGGCGGGGGGTACTCCTACAATGAGCAGTTCTTC. As protein: CASSSGGGYSYNEQFF. The V call is TRBV7-9, the J call TRBJ2-1; TRBD2 matches 8 bases. V shed 4 bases, J shed 0 bases, and the junction held 5 bases outside the gene matches. The CDR3 runs 16 residues. Germline V lookup: CDR1 SEHNR, CDR2 FQNEAQ (reference sequence). Full variable domain (rest looked up from reference TRBV7-9 and TRBJ2-1): DTGVSQNPRHKITKRGQNVTFRCDPISEHNRLYWYRQTLGQGPEFLTYFQNEAQLEKSRLLSDRFSAERPKGSFSTLEIQRTEQGDSAMYLCASSSGGGYSYNEQFFGPGTRLTVL.

The CDR3 DNA follows: TGTGCCAGCAGCGGAGCTGGCAAAAACATTCAGTACTTC. This encodes CASSGAGKNIQYF. This chain joins TRBV9 and TRBJ2-4; D gene uncertain. The ends were cut back, 3 bases at V and 3 bases at J, with 7 bases in the middle. This CDR3 is 13 amino acids long. CDR1 and CDR2 from the germline V gene are SGDLS and YYNGEE.

The gene calls are TRBV25-1 and TRBJ1-6; D perhaps matches TRBD1 (5 bases). V was shortened by 7 bases and J by 8 bases, with 15 bases between the two germline ends. The germline V gene has CDR1 MGHDK and CDR2 SYGVNS. This CDR3 comprises 14 residues. DNA of the CDR3: TGTGCCAGCACCGCCGAGGGGCTTCATTCACCCCTCCACTTT. Translating gives CASTAEGLHSPLHF.

The rearrangement joins TRBV27 to TRBJ1-6; D might be TRBD1 (5 bases). CDR1 is MNHEY, CDR2 SMNVEV, per germline (reference sequence). The CDR3 contains 12 residues. The V gene lost 6 bases and the J gene lost 8 bases, with 8 bases spanning the gap. CDR3 nucleotides: TGTGCCAGCAGCTCAGGGTATTCACCCCTCCACTTT. It specifies CASSSGYSPLHF.

This chain connects TRBV30 to TRBJ1-1, with D tentatively TRBD1 (6 bases). Germline V lookup: CDR1 GTSNPN, CDR2 SVGIG (reference sequence). V lost 3 bases, J lost 5 bases, and 13 bases lay in between. This CDR3 spans 13 amino acids. The CDR3 coding sequence is TGTGCCTGGAGGGTACGTCAGGGGACTGAAGCTTTCTTT. Translation: CAWRVRQGTEAFF.

The rearrangement uses TRBV5-4 and TRBJ1-1, with D perhaps TRBD1 (5 bases). V lost 2 bases and J lost 4, with 9 bases in between. Looked up from germline, CDR1 is SGHNT and CDR2 is YYREEE (reference sequence). The CDR3 is 13 amino acids. The CDR3 here is CASSFQGRTEAFF. The CDR3 DNA sequence: TGTGCCAGCAGCTTCCAGGGACGCACTGAAGCTTTCTTT. The full variable domain, its missing parts supplied by reference TRBV5-4 and TRBJ1-1, is ETGVTQSPTHLIKTRGQQVTLRCSSQSGHNTVSWYQQALGQGPQFIFQYYREEENGRGNFPPRFSGLQFPNYSSELNVNALELDDSALYLCASSFQGRTEAFFGQGTRLTVV.

The chain has TRBV9 and TRBJ2-2, with no clear D. This CDR3 region has 13 residues. V was trimmed by 0 bases and J by 7 bases, leaving 7 bases between them. Looked up from germline, CDR1 is SGDLS and CDR2 is YYNGEE. The CDR3 reads CASSVATDGELFF. The CDR3 DNA sequence: TGTGCCAGCAGCGTAGCTACAGACGGGGAGCTGTTTTTT.

The CDR3 region has the DNA TGTGCCAGCAGCAAACAGGGGTTCGCCAAAAACATTCAGTACTTC. Translating gives CASSKQGFAKNIQYF. The chain has TRBV7-9 and TRBJ2-4, with 7 nucleotides matching TRBD1. CDR1 is SEHNR and CDR2 is FQNEAQ in the germline V gene (reference sequence). V shed 5 bases and J 1 base; nucleotides not matched to a gene: 5. The CDR3 contains 15 residues.

This clone was seen only a few times. The V call is TRBV10-3, the J call TRBJ2-1, with 11 bases identical to TRBD2. This CDR3 spans 14 amino acids. In germline, CDR1 is ENHRY, CDR2 SYGVKD. V dropped 10 bases and J dropped 8; count of bases not matched to a gene: 10. The CDR3 DNA sequence: TGTGCCACCGCGACTAGCGGGGACTTCGATGAGCAGTTCTTC. Protein product: CATATSGDFDEQFF.

This clone has just a few counts. This rearrangement joins TRBV10-3 to TRBJ2-3; TRBD2 matches 8 bases. V lost 10 bases and J lost 0; bases outside the gene matches: 6. Germline V gene data show CDR1 as ENHRY and CDR2 as SYGVKD. CDR3 length: 14 residues. CDR3 nucleotides: TGTGCCACCGTTAGCGGGGCTAGCACAGATACGCAGTATTTT. It yields the protein CATVSGASTDTQYF.

The chain uses TRBV5-4 and TRBJ1-5, with D unresolved. From germline, CDR1 is SGHNT and CDR2 YYREEE (reference sequence). The CDR3 is 13 amino acids. V was clipped by 3 bases and J by 5 bases, with 9 bases between them. The CDR3 DNA is TGTGCCAGCAGCTCGGACCCGCATCAGCCCCAGCATTTT. Amino acids: CASSSDPHQPQHF.

The V gene is TRBV5-1, the J gene TRBJ2-7; no clear D. Trimming shortened V by 6 bases and J by 3 bases, and 7 bases separated the two germline ends. Germline CDR1 is SGHRS and CDR2 is YFSETQ. The CDR3 sequence is 11 residues long. The CDR3 loop reads CASKVDYEQYF. For the CDR3, the DNA is TGCGCCAGCAAAGTGGACTACGAGCAGTACTTC. The full variable domain, with the rest looked up from reference TRBV5-1 and TRBJ2-7, is KAGVTQTPRYLIKTRGQQVTLSCSPISGHRSVSWYQQTPGQGLQFLFEYFSETQRNKGNFPGRFSGRQFSNSRSEMNVSTLELGDSALYLCASKVDYEQYFGPGTRLTVT.

Concerning this clone itself: Other DNA sequences in the same sample also yield this CDR3. The V and J genes are TRBV7-2 and TRBJ2-4, with D unresolved. V was cut by 5 bases and J by 1 base, with 6 bases left in between. This CDR3 spans 13 amino acids. CDR1 is SGHTA and CDR2 is FQGNSA in the germline V gene. The CDR3 DNA reads as TGTGCCAGCAGCCTCGCGGCCAAAAACATTCAGTACTTC. It encodes CASSLAAKNIQYF.

The V call is TRBV5-4, the J call TRBJ1-2; 7 bases map to TRBD1. The V gene end was trimmed by 4 bases and the J gene end by 2 bases; junction bases not matched to a gene: 5. Germline CDR1 is SGHNT and CDR2 is YYREEE (reference sequence). The CDR3 covers 14 residues. The CDR3 is CASSPATGNYGYTF. CDR3 nucleotide sequence: TGTGCCAGCAGCCCAGCGACAGGGAACTATGGCTACACCTTC.

This clone appeared a few times. This chain joins TRBV30 and TRBJ1-5; D is unclear. Germline CDR1 and CDR2: GTSNPN and SVGIG (reference sequence). V gave up 3 bases and J gave up 1 base, with 10 bases separating them. The CDR3 sequence is 14 residues long. CDR3 sequence (DNA): TGTGCCTGGAGCCAAGGGAGGAGCAATCAGCCCCAGCATTTT. Amino acids: CAWSQGRSNQPQHF.

This clone was detected a few times. The V gene is TRBV29-1, the J gene TRBJ1-1; maybe TRBD1 (6 bases). Germline lookup yields CDR1 SQVTM and CDR2 ANQGSEA. V was trimmed by 4 bases and J by 0 bases, leaving 18 bases between them. The CDR3 consists of 16 residues. The CDR3 region has the DNA TGCAGCGTTGTTTTCGGGGGCGCGAACCTGAACACTGAAGCTTTCTTT. This codes for CSVVFGGANLNTEAFF.